Listed below are T cell receptor beta chains from one sample, sequenced in a study of shared clonotypes between healthy human individuals. Sequencing was performed with immunoSEQ multiplex PCR; in TCRdb, only in-frame clones are kept and a portion is missing. Counted here are millions of clones, approximately 94% occurring once; the ten biggest clones make up about 1.1%. Sample: naive CD8+ T cells sorted from blood. Receptors originate from a man younger than 35 in good health. The CDR3 runs from the conserved cysteine through the conserved F or W. The order of the fields is V gene, J gene, clone size, D gene, CDR3 DNA, CDR3 protein. A D gene is named only where the DNA matches it firmly. Clone size is shown for a subset of rows, as once, few, many or a class of expanded clone.

TRBV5-4	TRBJ2-1	.	.	TGTGCCAGCAGCTCTCCCTCAGGGGTATACAATGAGCAGTTCTTC	CASSSPSGVYNEQFF
TRBV4-1	TRBJ2-7	.	TRBD1	TGCGCCAGCAGCCCGGGACAGGACTCCTACGAGCAGTACTTC	CASSPGQDSYEQYF
TRBV9	TRBJ2-7	.	.	TGTGCCAGCAGCCTAACGGGCTTTTCCTACGAGCAGTACTTC	CASSLTGFSYEQYF
TRBV29-1	TRBJ2-7	.	TRBD1	TGCAGCGTCGTAGGGACAGCTGAAACCTACGAGCAGTACTTC	CSVVGTAETYEQYF
TRBV10-2	TRBJ1-2	.	TRBD1	TGCGCCAGCAGTGAGGATTATCCGGGACAGGGGGCGGATGGCTACACCTTC	CASSEDYPGQGADGYTF
TRBV4-1	TRBJ1-2	.	.	TGCGCCAGCAGCCTCGGTCGGGACTATGGCTACACCTTC	CASSLGRDYGYTF
TRBV5-6	TRBJ2-1	.	TRBD1	TGTGCCAGCAGCTTGTTTACAGGGGTCCATCAGTTCTTC	CASSLFTGVHQFF
TRBV5-6	TRBJ2-3	once	.	TGTGCCAGCAGCTTGGACCCGGCAGATACGCAGTATTTT	CASSLDPADTQYF
TRBV11-2	TRBJ2-2	.	TRBD2	TGTGCCAGCAGCTCTAGCGGGGGGAACCCATCGGACACCGGGGAGCTGTTTTTT	CASSSSGGNPSDTGELFF
TRBV2	TRBJ2-7	.	.	TGTGCCAGCACTTCAGGGTGGGGCTTATACGAGCAGTACTTC	CASTSGWGLYEQYF
TRBV19	TRBJ2-3	.	.	TGTGCCAGTAGTATATGGGACAGCACAGATACGCAGTATTTT	CASSIWDSTDTQYF
TRBV10-3	TRBJ2-5	.	TRBD1	TGTGCCACTGCAGGGGGCGAGGAGACCCAGTACTTC	CATAGGEETQYF
TRBV9	TRBJ2-1	.	TRBD2	TGTGCCAGCAGCGCTCCTAGCGGGAGGGAGCAGTTCTTC	CASSAPSGREQFF
TRBV30	TRBJ1-1	.	.	TGTGCCTGGACCGGCGGGAACACTGAAGCTTTCTTT	CAWTGGNTEAFF
TRBV28	TRBJ1-5	.	TRBD1	TGTGCCAGCAGTTCACAGGGGGTACGGCAGCCCCAGCATTTT	CASSSQGVRQPQHF
TRBV4-1	TRBJ1-3	once	.	TGCGCCAGCAGCCAAGAGGGGGCAGGGGACTCTGGAAACACCATATATTTT	CASSQEGAGDSGNTIYF
TRBV7-2	TRBJ1-5	once	.	TGTGCCAGCAGCTTATGGGGCGCCAATCATCAGCCCCAGCATTTT	CASSLWGANHQPQHF
TRBV7-9	TRBJ2-7	.	.	TGTGCCAGCAGCTTAGCTGACCGGGAGCAGTACTTC	CASSLADREQYF
TRBV10-2	TRBJ1-1	.	.	TGCGCCAGCAGTGACGGGGGGATCTCAATGAACACTGAAGCTTTCTTT	CASSDGGISMNTEAFF
TRBV6-1	TRBJ1-1	.	TRBD1	TGTGCCAGCAGTCTCGGGACAGGGGCTGCTTTCTTT	CASSLGTGAAFF
TRBV11-2	TRBJ2-5	.	TRBD2	TGTGCCAGCAGCCTGGGAGGGCAAGAGACCCAGTACTTC	CASSLGGQETQYF
TRBV19	TRBJ1-5	.	TRBD1	TGTGCCAGTAGTATCCCACCGGGACAGGGAAGAAATCAGCCCCAGCATTTT	CASSIPPGQGRNQPQHF
TRBV28	TRBJ1-1	.	.	TGTGCCAGCAGTTTAGGCGTGACCGATATGAACACTGAAGCTTTCTTT	CASSLGVTDMNTEAFF
TRBV7-9	TRBJ1-2	.	.	TGTGCCAGCAGAAGGGGTAACCAGCTCGCCGGGGGCTACACCTTC	CASRRGNQLAGGYTF
TRBV6-6	TRBJ1-2	.	TRBD1	TGTGCCAGCAGTTACGCGAGGGACAGGAGGAACTACGGCTACACCTTC	CASSYARDRRNYGYTF
TRBV5-1	TRBJ2-1	.	.	TGCGCCAGCAGCTTGGCCCTGGGCGCCACCTACAATGAGCAGTTCTTC	CASSLALGATYNEQFF
TRBV4-1	TRBJ2-1	.	.	TGCGCCAGCAGCCAAGAAAGCCGGGGCTTAAATGAGCAGTTCTTC	CASSQESRGLNEQFF
TRBV6-5	TRBJ1-2	once	.	TGTGCCAGCAGTTACGATTCTAACTATGGCTACACCTTC	CASSYDSNYGYTF
TRBV9	TRBJ2-5	.	.	TGTGCCAGCAGCGTAGAACAGTTCCAAGAGACCCAGTACTTC	CASSVEQFQETQYF
TRBV2	TRBJ2-7	.	.	TGTGCCAGCAGACTTGACTCCTACGAGCAGTACTTC	CASRLDSYEQYF
TRBV5-1	TRBJ1-3	.	.	TGCGCCAGCAGCACTGACTTTGGGTCCGGAAACACCATATATTTT	CASSTDFGSGNTIYF
TRBV27	TRBJ2-1	.	TRBD2	TGTGCCAGCAGCCAAGGGGGACTAGCGGAGAACAATGAGCAGTTCTTC	CASSQGGLAENNEQFF
TRBV28	TRBJ2-3	.	.	TGTGCCAGCAGTTTACCCCTAGACGCGGATACGCAGTATTTT	CASSLPLDADTQYF
TRBV6-5	TRBJ2-7	.	TRBD1	TGTGCCAGCAGTTACCCGGACAGGCCCTACGAGCAGTACTTC	CASSYPDRPYEQYF
TRBV7-9	TRBJ2-5	.	.	TGTGCCAGCAGCTTAGGCCCGGACATACAAGAGACCCAGTACTTC	CASSLGPDIQETQYF
TRBV5-6	TRBJ1-1	once	.	TGTGCCAGCAGCTTGGGTATGTCGAACACTGAAGCTTTCTTT	CASSLGMSNTEAFF
TRBV10-1	TRBJ1-2	.	.	TGCGCCAGCAGTGATGGGGGTGGGAACTATGGCTACACCTTC	CASSDGGGNYGYTF
TRBV13	TRBJ2-4	.	TRBD2	TGTGCCAGCAGCTTAGCCGGGAGACTAGCAACAGCCAAAAACATTCAGTACTTC	CASSLAGRLATAKNIQYF
TRBV7-2	TRBJ2-3	.	TRBD2	TGTGCCAGCAGCTTAGGGCTGGCGGGAGAGGGAGCAGATACGCAGTATTTT	CASSLGLAGEGADTQYF
TRBV27	TRBJ2-1	.	.	TGTGCCAGCACTCCCCCCGGGGAATTCTTC	CASTPPGEFF
TRBV2	TRBJ1-2	.	.	TGTGCCAGCAGTGAAGCTAGGACAGAGGGCTATGGCTACACCTTC	CASSEARTEGYGYTF
TRBV30	TRBJ1-4	.	.	TGTGCCTGGAGTGCCCCGGGGTTTAATGAAAAACTGTTTTTT	CAWSAPGFNEKLFF
TRBV6-5	TRBJ2-7	.	TRBD2	TGTGCCAGCACGGCTATAGCGGGAGGAGATCTCGAGCAGTACTTC	CASTAIAGGDLEQYF
TRBV6-1	TRBJ1-4	.	.	TGTGCCAGCAGTGACGATTTGAGATCTAATGAAAAACTGTTTTTT	CASSDDLRSNEKLFF
TRBV6-5	TRBJ1-2	once	TRBD1	TGTGCCAGTGGGGGCTCCGGGACAGGGGGCTATGGCTACACCTTC	CASGGSGTGGYGYTF
TRBV5-1	TRBJ2-3	.	.	TGCGCCAGCAGCACGGACCTTCAAGCTAGCACAGATACGCAGTATTTT	CASSTDLQASTDTQYF
TRBV6-5	TRBJ2-2	.	.	TGTGCCAGCAGTTTCCAACGGGACATGGGCGGGGAGCTGTTTTTT	CASSFQRDMGGELFF
TRBV29-1	TRBJ2-1	.	TRBD2	TGCAGCGTGAAAGCGGGGAGGCGGAACAATGAGCAGTTCTTC	CSVKAGRRNNEQFF
TRBV7-9	TRBJ2-7	.	.	TGTGCCACCGACAGGCTCTACGAGCAGTACTTC	CATDRLYEQYF
TRBV4-1	TRBJ2-7	.	TRBD2	TGCGCCAGCAGCCAAGTGGCGGGACTAGGGTACGAGCAGTACTTC	CASSQVAGLGYEQYF
TRBV5-6	TRBJ2-7	once	.	TGTGCCAGCAGCTTGGTAGGAGGCGCCGACGAGCAGTACTTC	CASSLVGGADEQYF
TRBV19	TRBJ2-7	.	.	TGTGCCAGTAGTATGTGGTACGGAGCCTACGAGCAGTACTTC	CASSMWYGAYEQYF
TRBV2	TRBJ1-5	few	TRBD1	TGTGCCAGTTCCGGGACAGGGGGCGATTATCAGCCCCAGCATTTT	CASSGTGGDYQPQHF